The 28 T cell receptor beta chains below all came from one sample that was sequenced in a study of cytomegalovirus exposure and HLA in healthy donors. The PCR was carried out with 60 Vbeta primers and 13 Jbeta primers. Sequenced by immunoSEQ multiplex PCR; TCRdb stores in-frame clones only, minus some. The sample carries fewer than 200,000 clones, roughly 10% recorded once. The sequenced sample was PBMCs. These receptors were collected from a woman in her twenties or thirties in good health and CMV-seropositive.

This clone showed up just a few times. The CDR3 loop is CASTQGAGTEAFF. CDR3 DNA sequence: TGTGCCAGCACGCAGGGGGCGGGCACTGAAGCTTTCTTT. The chain joins TRBV2 to TRBJ1-1, with 8 positions matching TRBD1. Germline assignment: CDR1 SNHLY and CDR2 FYNNEI. The CDR3 is 13 residues long. Trimming took 7 bases from V and 4 from J; bases not matched to a gene: 5.

The chain combines TRBV4-1 with TRBJ2-7; D gene ambiguous. V was pared by 1 base and J by 2 bases, with 21 bases between. The CDR3 extends over 18 amino acids. Per the germline V gene, CDR1 is MGHRA and CDR2 is YSYEKL. CDR3 nucleotides: TGCGCCAGCAGCCAAGGTCCTAGTTTCGGCGCGTCCACCTACGAGCAGTACTTC. This translates into CASSQGPSFGASTYEQYF.

The chain joins TRBV27 to TRBJ2-2, with 8 bases aligning to TRBD2. The CDR3 consists of 15 residues. Germline values: CDR1 MNHEY, CDR2 SMNVEV (reference sequence). With 4 bases clipped from V and 6 bases from J, the junction kept 7 bases outside the gene matches. The CDR3 region is CASSWGGRNPGELFF. For the CDR3, the DNA is TGTGCCAGCAGTTGGGGCGGGAGGAATCCCGGGGAGCTGTTTTTT.

The chain employs TRBV11-2 and TRBJ2-7; a possible D gene is TRBD1 (6 bases). Per germline, CDR1 SGHAT and CDR2 FQNNGV. The CDR3 contains 13 residues. V was clipped by 5 bases and J by 2 bases, with 10 bases between them. CDR3 coding DNA: TGTGCCAGCAGCCAGGACAGTCCCTACGAGCAGTACTTC. Protein: CASSQDSPYEQYF.

Here the CDR3 DNA reads TGTGCCAGCAGACAGGGGATAGACGAGCAGTACTTC. This sequence encodes CASRQGIDEQYF. The chain joins TRBV2 to TRBJ2-7, with 7 bases lining up with TRBD1. The V gene end was trimmed by 6 bases and the J gene end by 5 bases; junction bases not matched to a gene: 4. This CDR3 is built from 12 residues. Germline values: CDR1 SNHLY, CDR2 FYNNEI.

This clone has only a few counts. The sample carries other DNA sequences with the same CDR3. The chain recombines TRBV6-1 with TRBJ1-2; D unresolved. V dropped 4 bases and J dropped 4 bases, with 13 bases sitting between them. This CDR3 contains 14 residues. The germline V gene encodes CDR1 MNHNS and CDR2 SASEGT. CDR3 nucleotide sequence: TGTGCCAGCAGTGGCGGACGGACTGTCTATGGCTACACCTTC. It codes for CASSGGRTVYGYTF.

This clone has a handful of counts. CDR3 DNA: TGTGCCAGCAGCCAACCCACCGGGAGATGGAGTTGGGGACGCTACGAGCAGTACTTC. This sequence encodes CASSQPTGRWSWGRYEQYF. The chain uses TRBV4-2 and TRBJ2-7; weak D call: TRBD2 (6 bases). Trimming shortened V by 2 bases and J by 3 bases, and 26 bases separated the two germline ends. Germline V gene data show CDR1 as LGHNA and CDR2 as YNFKEQ. The CDR3 sequence is 19 residues long.

This clone has a handful of counts. The chain carries TRBV21-1 and TRBJ2-5; the table names TRBD1, a call not compared with the DNA. TRBV21-1 has pseudogene status. The CDR3 loop spans 15 amino acids. The CDR3 coding sequence is TGTGCCAGCAGCAAAGAGGGACAGGGGAAAGAGACCCAGTACTTC. It is translated as CASSKEGQGKETQYF.

This clone was counted only a few times. The chain uses TRBV5-6 and TRBJ1-1, with D unclear. From germline, CDR1 is SGHDT and CDR2 YYEEEE. The CDR3 length is 13 residues. V shed 0 bases and J shed 1 base, with 4 bases lying between them. Written as DNA, the CDR3 is TGTGCCAGCAGCTTGGCGGGGAACACTGAAGCTTTCTTT. Its translation is CASSLAGNTEAFF.

The rearrangement links TRBV6-5 to TRBJ2-2; D gene unclear. The CDR3 covers 14 residues. Trimming stripped 6 bases from V and 6 bases from J, with 14 bases between. Per germline, CDR1 MNHEY and CDR2 SVGAGI. The CDR3 DNA is TGTGCCAGCAGGTCGAGTCTTTACCCCGGGGAGCTGTTTTTT. Translation: CASRSSLYPGELFF.

Note on this clone: Sequence at one end of the junction differs from germline and may be a read error. This chain links TRBV11-2 with TRBJ2-7, with 9 positions matching TRBD2. The CDR3 consists of 16 residues. Germline V gives CDR1 SGHAT, CDR2 FQNNGV. Here the CDR3 DNA reads TGCGCCAGCAGCCCCCGCCAGGCGGGAGGGGGCTACGAGCAGTACTTC. Encoded protein: CASSPRQAGGGYEQYF.

This chain connects TRBV11-2 to TRBJ2-7; 9 bases line up with TRBD1. J gave up 5 bases and V 8 bases, and 10 bases lay outside the gene matches. Germline CDR1 is SGHAT and CDR2 is FQNNGV. The CDR3 covers 14 residues. CDR3 coding DNA: TGTGCCAGCGAGGAGACAGGGGGTCTGGACGAGCAGTACTTC. Residues: CASEETGGLDEQYF.

J is TRBJ2-7 and V is TRBV4-2; 11 bases align to TRBD2. The V gene end was trimmed by 3 bases and the J gene end by 3 bases; junction bases not matched to a gene: 4. Per germline, CDR1 LGHNA and CDR2 YNFKEQ. This CDR3 comprises 15 residues. The CDR3 loop is CASSQALAGGYEQYF. CDR3 nucleotide sequence: TGTGCCAGCAGCCAGGCCCTAGCGGGAGGCTACGAGCAGTACTTC.

Details on this clone: Its ends do not fully match the called genes, so a read error is possible. The gene calls are TRBV6-5 and TRBJ2-1; 7 bases match TRBD2. Germline-derived CDR1 and CDR2 are MNHEY and SVGAGI. The CDR3 is made up of 13 amino acids. DNA of the CDR3: TGTGCCAGCAACCGGGGGAGGGAGGGGAGGAGGGTCTTC. Amino acid sequence: CASNRGREGRRVF.

This chain links TRBV5-1 with TRBJ2-2; 10 nucleotides line up with TRBD2. The V segment lost 3 bases and the J segment 7 bases; nucleotides outside the gene matches: 6. The V gene's germline CDR1 is SGHRS and CDR2 YFSETQ. CDR3 length: 15 amino acids. The CDR3 loop reads CASSSSLAGNGELFF. CDR3 bases: TGCGCCAGCAGCTCCTCACTAGCGGGAAACGGGGAGCTGTTTTTT.

This clone has at least ten counts. The gene calls are TRBV10-2 and TRBJ2-2; D possibly corresponds to TRBD1 (6 bases). This CDR3 is 16 amino acids long. Germline assignment: CDR1 WSHSY and CDR2 SAAADI. Trimming cost V 4 bases and J 5 bases, with 17 bases left between them. CDR3 sequence reads: CASSGIGLGGTGELFF. Here the CDR3 DNA reads TGCGCCAGCAGTGGAATCGGGCTAGGGGGAACCGGGGAGCTGTTTTTT.

V and J are TRBV11-2 and TRBJ2-7; 7 bases agree with TRBD1. The V and J ends lost 6 bases and 5 bases, in that order; junction bases with no gene match: 13. The CDR3 is made up of 15 amino acids. CDR1 and CDR2 from the germline V gene are SGHAT and FQNNGV. CDR3 DNA: TGTGCCAGCAGTCTCGTCGGCATTACAGGGGACGAGCAGTACTTC. This sequence encodes CASSLVGITGDEQYF.

This clone was counted between two and nine times. The CDR3 is CASSQRTSGDNEQFF. CDR3 coding DNA: TGTGCCAGCAGCCAAAGGACTAGCGGGGACAATGAGCAGTTCTTC. The chain is built from TRBV14 and TRBJ2-1, with TRBD2 matching 12 bases. Germline CDR1 is SGHDN and CDR2 is FVKESK. CDR3 size: 15 residues. The V and J ends lost 2 bases and 5 bases, in that order; junction bases with no gene match: 1.

This clone was detected only a few times. The J gene is TRBJ1-1, the V gene TRBV4-1; D is perhaps TRBD1 (6 bases). Germline CDR1 and CDR2: MGHRA and YSYEKL. Trimming cost V 6 bases and J 1 base, with 21 bases left between them. The CDR3 contains 17 residues. CDR3 sequence: CASSWGPERGTNTEAFF. The CDR3 bases are TGCGCCAGCAGTTGGGGGCCGGAGAGAGGTACGAACACTGAAGCTTTCTTT.

This clone was seen a handful of times. An end of the junction differs from the germline gene, which may be a read error. The V call is TRBV4-1, the J call TRBJ2-5; tentatively, D is TRBD1 (5 bases). CDR3 length: 14 amino acids. Germline CDR1 MGHRA, CDR2 YSYEKL. The CDR3 nucleotides are TGCGCCAGCAGCCGGACACGTCGGGCAGAGAACCAGTACTTC. Amino acids: CASSRTRRAENQYF.

This clone was counted between two and nine times. The chain couples TRBV7-6 to TRBJ2-1; D is possibly TRBD1 (5 bases). The germline V gene has CDR1 SGHVS and CDR2 FNYEAQ. The V and J ends lost 4 bases and 9 bases respectively, with 25 bases between them. The length of the CDR3 is 17 residues. CDR3 amino acids: CASSSPPGAVRRSEQFF. CDR3 sequence (DNA): TGTGCCAGCAGCTCCCCACCTGGGGCAGTCCGTCGCAGTGAGCAGTTCTTC.

The V and J genes are TRBV19 and TRBJ1-2, with 8 nucleotides matching TRBD1. V lost 0 bases, J lost 4 bases, and 4 bases stayed unmatched. Germline V lookup: CDR1 LNHDA, CDR2 SQIVND (reference sequence). This CDR3 spans 15 amino acids. The CDR3 loop is CASSIDNRGIYGYTF. The CDR3, as DNA: TGTGCCAGTAGTATAGATAACAGGGGGATCTATGGCTACACCTTC.

This clone has a handful of counts. The chain combines TRBV5-6 with TRBJ2-7; the match to TRBD1 covers 7 bases. The germline V gene encodes CDR1 SGHDT and CDR2 YYEEEE. V shed 0 bases, J shed 5 bases, and the junction held 2 bases outside the gene matches. The CDR3 is 13 amino acids. CDR3 amino acids: CASSLDRGHEQYF. The CDR3 nucleotides read TGTGCCAGCAGCTTGGACAGGGGCCACGAGCAGTACTTC.

This clone was seen more than once but under ten times. V usage is TRBV5-1 and J usage is TRBJ2-7; a weak D match, TRBD2 (5 bases). Germline-derived CDR1 and CDR2 are SGHRS and YFSETQ. V was clipped by 0 bases and J by 7 bases, with 11 bases between them. This CDR3 contains 13 residues. As DNA, the CDR3 is TGCGCCAGCAGCTTGGTGGGCACGGGAGAGCAGTACTTC. This sequence encodes CASSLVGTGEQYF.

This chain joins TRBV6-5 and TRBJ1-1, with 9 positions matching TRBD1. V shed 6 bases, J shed 8 bases, and the junction held 10 bases outside the gene matches. Germline CDR1 and CDR2: MNHEY and SVGAGI. This CDR3 comprises 14 residues. The CDR3 DNA is TGTGCCAGCAGACCGGGACAGGGTGTAGGGGAAGCTTTCTTT. This codes for CASRPGQGVGEAFF.

This clone was recorded a few times. The genes are TRBV29-1 and TRBJ2-3, with D tentatively TRBD2 (6 bases). Trimming stripped 6 bases from V and 2 bases from J, with 12 bases between. Germline V gene sequence: CDR1 SQVTM, CDR2 ANQGSEA. The CDR3 is 13 residues long. The CDR3: CSVRRGNTDTQYF. The CDR3 DNA follows: TGCAGCGTACGGAGGGGCAACACAGATACGCAGTATTTT.

This clone has a handful of counts. V usage is TRBV15 and J usage is TRBJ1-4; D remains unclear. This CDR3 contains 15 residues. Germline V CDR1 and CDR2: LNHNV, YYDKDF (reference sequence). Trimming took off 0 bases at V and 8 bases at J, with 13 bases between the two ends. The CDR3 nucleotides read TGTGCCACCAGCAGAGAGGACCATCCGGGAGAAAAACTGTTTTTT. The encoded protein is CATSREDHPGEKLFF.

The chain has TRBV13 and TRBJ2-4; D may be TRBD2 (6 bases). From germline, CDR1 is PRHDT and CDR2 FYEKMQ (reference sequence). Trimming left V 4 bases short and J 0 bases short, with 16 bases between. The CDR3 extends over 17 amino acids. Here the CDR3 reads CASSSRPGLIAKNIQYF. CDR3 nucleotide sequence: TGTGCCAGCAGCTCACGACCGGGACTTATAGCCAAAAACATTCAGTACTTC.